This T cell receptor beta chain was documented in a study of cytomegalovirus exposure and HLA in healthy donors. Use of 60 Vbeta and 13 Jbeta primers characterized the PCR. Some clones are missing from TCRdb's copy, which holds only in-frame ones; the method was immunoSEQ multiplex PCR. Here the sample table reports 70,000 or so clones. As concerns this clone: Its antigen is currently unknown.

V trimming: 6 bases; J trimming: 6 bases; junction bases outside the gene matches: 6. Germline values: CDR1 SNHLY, CDR2 FYNNEI. The CDR3 runs 15 residues. Study conclusions and caveats: Overall, some 160 TCR beta chains were annotated as cytomegalovirus-associated. It was only CMV serostatus that was available as immune exposure information. When a later analysis compared HLA-associated TCR beta chains with equally common others, the HLA-associated chains turned out to be more clonally expanded and to have lower generation probabilities. An analysis done earlier found most TCR beta V segments productive about 87% or about 30% of the time.

The gene calls are TRBV2 and TRBJ2-2, with 11 bases matching TRBD2. The sample consisted of PBMCs. The receptor was isolated from a boy aged 10-17 years in good health and CMV-seronegative. The CDR3 loop is CASRRLAGKSGELFF. CDR3 in DNA: TGTGCCAGCAGGAGACTAGCGGGGAAGTCCGGGGAGCTGTTTTTT.